The clone carrying this T cell receptor (beta chain) was counted once. CDR1 and CDR2 from the germline V gene are KGHDR and SFDVKD. V dropped 3 bases and J dropped 3; count of bases not matched to a gene: 4. The CDR3 contains 15 residues. The data belong to a study of blood T cell repertoires in COVID-19. On the study more broadly: T cells, B-cell-depleted T cells, or PBMCs provided the cDNA or gDNA that served as material.

Profiling relied on immunoSEQ multiplex PCR, and the TCRdb table lists in-frame clones only, not all of them. The sample lists fewer than 350,000 clones; 85% to 90% were seen once. Sequencing was carried out using PBMCs or T cells enriched from blood (not recorded which). The chain employs TRBV24-1 and TRBJ2-5; 9 bases fit TRBD1. The sequence was obtained from a woman in her thirties with acute COVID-19. The CDR3 DNA reads TGTGCCACCAGTGATCCGGACAGGGGTGAAGAGACCCAGTACTTC. The encoded protein is CATSDPDRGEETQYF.